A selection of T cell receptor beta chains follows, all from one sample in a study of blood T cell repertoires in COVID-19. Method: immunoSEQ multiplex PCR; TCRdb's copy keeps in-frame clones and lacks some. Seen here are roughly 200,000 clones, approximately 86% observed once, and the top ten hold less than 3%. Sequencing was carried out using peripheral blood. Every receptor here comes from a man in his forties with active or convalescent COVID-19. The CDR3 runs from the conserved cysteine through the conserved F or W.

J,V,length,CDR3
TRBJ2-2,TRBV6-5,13,CASSYSIVGELFF
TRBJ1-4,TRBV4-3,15,CASSQRGTLGEKLFF
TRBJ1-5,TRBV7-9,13,CASSTGKDQPQHF
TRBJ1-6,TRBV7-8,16,CASSLGHSSYNSPLHF
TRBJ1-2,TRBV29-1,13,CSVDWGNREFYTF
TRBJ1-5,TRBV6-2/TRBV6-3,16,CASSYLRQGSNQPQHF
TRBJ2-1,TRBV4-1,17,CASSQRLAGEVYNEQFF
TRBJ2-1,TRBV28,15,CASRGGGTGLDEQFF
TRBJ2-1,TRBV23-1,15,CASSQSVTGVDEQFF
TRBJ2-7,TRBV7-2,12,CASSSTGYEQYF
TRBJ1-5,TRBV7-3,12,CASSFRVAPQHF
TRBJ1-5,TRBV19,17,CASSIVSGQHSNQPQHF
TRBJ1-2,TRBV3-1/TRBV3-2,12,CASSQGRDGYTF
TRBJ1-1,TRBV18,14,CASSGTGGNTEAFF
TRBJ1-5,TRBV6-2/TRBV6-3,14,CASSSWGPNQPQHF
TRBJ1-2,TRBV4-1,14,CASSPQGLNYGYTF
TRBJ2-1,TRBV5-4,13,CASSPDSSNEQFF
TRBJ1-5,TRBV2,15,CASSSQTGVNQPQHF
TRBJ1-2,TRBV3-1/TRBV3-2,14,CASSPGASPNGYTF
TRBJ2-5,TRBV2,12,CATDSGEETQYF
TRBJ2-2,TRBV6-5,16,CASSYSGRGRSGELFF
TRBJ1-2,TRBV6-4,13,CASSDYSNYGYTF
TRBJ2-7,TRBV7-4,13,CASSLRQVYEQYF
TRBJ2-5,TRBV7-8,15,CASSLEQAYQETQYF
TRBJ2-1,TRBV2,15,CASTETGGLYNEQFF
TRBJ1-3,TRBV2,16,CASPGQGTSSGNTIYF